Below are 13 T cell receptor beta chains sequenced from a single sample in a study of PD-L1 blockade in urothelial cancer. TCRdb's table, derived via immunoSEQ multiplex PCR, lists solely in-frame clones and lacks some. This table has tens of thousands of clones, approximately 86% appearing once. As for time point: peripheral blood 6 weeks after treatment start. This material consisted of PBMCs, taken around atezolizumab (anti-PD-L1) treatment. The receptors were gathered from a man in his sixties with urothelial cancer.

J is TRBJ2-5 and V is TRBV14, with 7 bases lining up with TRBD1. The CDR3 extends over 15 amino acids. Per germline, CDR1 SGHDN and CDR2 FVKESK. V dropped 4 bases and J dropped 1; count of bases not matched to a gene: 6. CDR3 bases: TGTGCCAGCAGCCCGAGACAGGGCCCCCAAGAGACCCAGTACTTC. This codes for CASSPRQGPQETQYF. Full variable domain (missing parts from reference TRBV14 and TRBJ2-5): EAGVTQFPSHSVIEKGQTVTLRCDPISGHDNLYWYRRVMGKEIKFLLHFVKESKQDESGMPNNRFLAERTGGTYSTLKVQPAELEDSGVYFCASSPRQGPQETQYFGPGTRLLVL.

This clone appeared once. The V and J genes are TRBV29-1 and TRBJ2-2; 7 bases are a match to TRBD2. CDR1 SQVTM and CDR2 ANQGSEA come from the germline V gene. The CDR3 runs to 14 residues. The ends lost 6 bases at V and 8 bases at J; junction bases unmatched: 12. Here the CDR3 reads CSVGGLGGAGELFF. The CDR3 DNA reads TGCAGCGTGGGAGGACTAGGCGGGGCTGGGGAGCTGTTTTTT.

This sequence joins TRBV5-1 and TRBJ1-2; possible D gene TRBD1, 6 bases. V lost 5 bases, J lost 6 bases, and 14 bases lay in between. Germline loops: CDR1 SGHRS, CDR2 YFSETQ. The CDR3 has 13 residues. CDR3: CASRGAQGDGYTF. DNA for the CDR3: TGCGCCAGCAGGGGAGCACAGGGAGATGGCTACACCTTC. The full variable domain, its missing parts supplied by reference TRBV5-1 and TRBJ1-2, is KAGVTQTPRYLIKTRGQQVTLSCSPISGHRSVSWYQQTPGQGLQFLFEYFSETQRNKGNFPGRFSGRQFSNSRSEMNVSTLELGDSALYLCASRGAQGDGYTFGSGTRLTVV.

The chain employs TRBV2 and TRBJ1-2; 12 bases agree with TRBD1. The V gene's germline CDR1 is SNHLY and CDR2 FYNNEI. The CDR3 consists of 15 residues. The V gene end was trimmed by 6 bases and the J gene end by 7 bases; junction bases not matched to a gene: 9. As DNA, the CDR3 is TGTGCCAGCAGCGGGGAGGGACAGGGGGCAGGTGGCTACACCTTC. This codes for CASSGEGQGAGGYTF.

The chain links TRBV4-3 to TRBJ1-2, with 7 bases that match TRBD1. Germline lookup yields CDR1 LGHNA and CDR2 YSLEER. Losses at the gene ends were 4 bases for V and 2 bases for J; bases not matched to a gene: 4. The CDR3 totals 14 residues. CDR3 sequence: CASSRAGQNYGYTF. The DNA of the CDR3 is TGCGCCAGCAGCCGCGCGGGACAGAACTATGGCTACACCTTC.

This chain joins TRBV10-3 and TRBJ1-1; weak D call: TRBD1 (6 bases). Trimming left V 6 bases short and J 1 base short, with 15 bases between. CDR3 length equals 15 residues. CDR1 and CDR2 (germline): ENHRY, SYGVKD. The CDR3 coding sequence is TGTGCCATCAGGGGGCAGGGGACAACGAACACTGAAGCTTTCTTT. Translating it yields CAIRGQGTTNTEAFF.

V usage is TRBV6-4 and J usage is TRBJ1-1, with a weak D call TRBD1 (5 bases). Germline CDR1 MRHNA, CDR2 SNTAGT. This CDR3 region has 15 residues. V was cut by 6 bases and J by 0 bases, with 14 bases left in between. CDR3 in amino acids: CASRGSRGLNTEAFF. CDR3 coding DNA: TGTGCCAGCAGGGGGTCTCGGGGGTTGAACACTGAAGCTTTCTTT.

This chain links TRBV27 with TRBJ2-2; 9 bases line up with TRBD1. The CDR3 has 14 amino acids. The V gene end was trimmed by 5 bases and the J gene end by 7 bases; junction bases not matched to a gene: 5. Germline V lookup: CDR1 MNHEY, CDR2 SMNVEV (reference sequence). CDR3: CASSHRGQGGELFF. The CDR3 bases are TGTGCCAGCAGTCACAGGGGGCAAGGCGGGGAGCTGTTTTTT.

At least ten counts were recorded for this clone. The V call is TRBV6-5, the J call TRBJ1-1; maybe TRBD1 (5 bases). V was clipped by 2 bases and J by 3 bases, with 10 bases between them. CDR3 length: 14 residues. Germline V lookup: CDR1 MNHEY, CDR2 SVGAGI. CDR3: CASSYVGPHTEAFF. Here the CDR3 DNA reads TGTGCCAGCAGTTACGTGGGGCCACACACTGAAGCTTTCTTT.

The chain has TRBV7-9 and TRBJ1-2; TRBD1 matches 9 bases. The CDR3 consists of 15 residues. Germline CDR1 reads SEHNR; CDR2 reads FQNEAQ (reference sequence). With V trimmed by 4 bases and J by 0 bases, 3 bases remained unmatched. CDR3 coding DNA: TGTGCCAGCAGCTCACAGGGGGCTTCTAACTATGGCTACACCTTC. Encoded protein: CASSSQGASNYGYTF.

The chain has TRBV6-5 and TRBJ1-1; perhaps TRBD1 as D (5 bases). CDR3 length: 13 residues. V was shortened by 5 bases and J by 1 base, with 8 bases between the two germline ends. Germline V gives CDR1 MNHEY, CDR2 SVGAGI. The CDR3 region has the DNA TGTGCCAGCAGTGCCGACAGGAACACTGAAGCTTTCTTT. It yields the protein CASSADRNTEAFF.

For the CDR3, the DNA is TGTGCCAGCTCCTTCGGGGGGGGTGAAACCGAGCAGTACTTC. Its protein is CASSFGGGETEQYF. The J gene is TRBJ2-7, the V gene TRBV18, with 8 bases that match TRBD2. Germline values: CDR1 KGHSH, CDR2 LQKENI. This CDR3 comprises 14 residues. V trimming: 6 bases; J trimming: 6 bases; junction bases outside the gene matches: 10.

This chain links TRBV27 with TRBJ1-2; D possibly corresponds to TRBD1 (6 bases). The length of the CDR3 is 13 residues. Trimming cost V 5 bases and J 6 bases, with 13 bases left between them. Germline CDR1 MNHEY, CDR2 SMNVEV (reference sequence). This CDR3 reads CASSPTGFNGYTF. The CDR3, as DNA: TGTGCCAGCAGTCCAACAGGGTTCAATGGCTACACCTTC.